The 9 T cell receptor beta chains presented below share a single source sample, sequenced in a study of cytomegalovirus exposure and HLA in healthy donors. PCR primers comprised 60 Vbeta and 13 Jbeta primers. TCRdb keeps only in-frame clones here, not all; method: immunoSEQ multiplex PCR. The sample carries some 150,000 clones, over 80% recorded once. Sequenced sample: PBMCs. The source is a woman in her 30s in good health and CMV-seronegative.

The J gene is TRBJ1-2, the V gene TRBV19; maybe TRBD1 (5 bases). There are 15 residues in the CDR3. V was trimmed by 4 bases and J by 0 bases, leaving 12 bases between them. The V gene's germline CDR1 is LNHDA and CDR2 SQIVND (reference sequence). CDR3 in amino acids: CASSTGQTTNYGYTF. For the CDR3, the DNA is TGTGCCAGTAGTACCGGACAAACAACTAACTATGGCTACACCTTC.

In DNA form, the CDR3 reads TGCGCCAGCAGGGGGAGGGGGGCGGACAACACTGAAGCTTTCTTT. Protein: CASRGRGADNTEAFF. The chain has TRBV5-1 and TRBJ1-1; D perhaps matches TRBD1 (6 bases). The CDR3 extends over 15 amino acids. Germline CDR1 reads SGHRS; CDR2 reads YFSETQ. Trimming shortened V by 5 bases and J by 2 bases, and 16 bases separated the two germline ends. Full variable domain (rest looked up from reference TRBV5-1 and TRBJ1-1): KAGVTQTPRYLIKTRGQQVTLSCSPISGHRSVSWYQQTPGQGLQFLFEYFSETQRNKGNFPGRFSGRQFSNSRSEMNVSTLELGDSALYLCASRGRGADNTEAFFGQGTRLTVV.

Here the CDR3 DNA reads TGTGCCAGCAGCCCCCCGACTAGCGGGGGTTACAATGAGCAGTTCTTC. This translates into CASSPPTSGGYNEQFF. The chain couples TRBV5-4 to TRBJ2-1; 12 bases fit TRBD2. This CDR3 spans 16 amino acids. Germline V lookup: CDR1 SGHNT, CDR2 YYREEE (reference sequence). After removal of 4 bases from V and 4 bases from J, the junction contained 6 bases not matched to a gene.

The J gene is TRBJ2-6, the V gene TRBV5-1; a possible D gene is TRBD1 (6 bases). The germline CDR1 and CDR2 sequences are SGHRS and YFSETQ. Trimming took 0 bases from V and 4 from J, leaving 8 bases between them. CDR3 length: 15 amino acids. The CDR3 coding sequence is TGCGCCAGCAGCTTGGCAGGGGCCGGGGCCAACGTCCTGACTTTC. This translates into CASSLAGAGANVLTF.

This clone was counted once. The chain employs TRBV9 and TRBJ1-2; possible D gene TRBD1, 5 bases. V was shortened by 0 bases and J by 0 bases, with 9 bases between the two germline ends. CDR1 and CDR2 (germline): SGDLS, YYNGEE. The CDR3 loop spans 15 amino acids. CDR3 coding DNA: TGTGCCAGCAGCGTAGTTGACAGTTCTAACTATGGCTACACCTTC. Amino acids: CASSVVDSSNYGYTF.

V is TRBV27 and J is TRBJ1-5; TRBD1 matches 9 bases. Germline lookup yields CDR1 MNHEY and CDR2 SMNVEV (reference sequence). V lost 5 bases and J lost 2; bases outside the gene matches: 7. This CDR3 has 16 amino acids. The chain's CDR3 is CASSPGQGIRNQPQHF. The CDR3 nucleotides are TGTGCCAGCAGTCCAGGACAGGGGATACGCAATCAGCCCCAGCATTTT.

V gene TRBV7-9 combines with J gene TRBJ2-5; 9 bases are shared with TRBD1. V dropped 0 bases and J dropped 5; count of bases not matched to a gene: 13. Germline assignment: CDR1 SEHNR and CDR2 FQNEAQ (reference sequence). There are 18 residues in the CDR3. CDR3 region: CASSLAHLPGQGLETQYF. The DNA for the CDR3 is TGTGCCAGCAGCTTAGCCCATCTCCCGGGACAGGGTTTGGAGACCCAGTACTTC.

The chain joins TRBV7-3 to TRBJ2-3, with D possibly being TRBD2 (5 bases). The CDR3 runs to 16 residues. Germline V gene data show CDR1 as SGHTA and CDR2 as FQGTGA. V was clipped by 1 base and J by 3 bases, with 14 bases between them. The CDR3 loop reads CASSLIPGFGTDTQYF. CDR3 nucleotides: TGTGCCAGCAGCTTAATCCCGGGATTCGGGACAGATACGCAGTATTTT.

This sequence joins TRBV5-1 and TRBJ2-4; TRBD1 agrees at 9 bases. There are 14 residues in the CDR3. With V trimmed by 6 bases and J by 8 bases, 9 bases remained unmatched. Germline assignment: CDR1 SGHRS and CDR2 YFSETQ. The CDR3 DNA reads TGCGCCAGCAACCCGGGACAGGGTAGGGACATTCAGTACTTC. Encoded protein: CASNPGQGRDIQYF.